A selection of T cell receptor beta chains follows, all from one sample in a study of control samples from healthy donors and cancer patients. Sequencing was performed with immunoSEQ multiplex PCR; in TCRdb, only in-frame clones are kept and a portion is missing. This table has about 43,000 clones, approximately 94% appearing once. The material sequenced was blood. These TCRs come from a man between 60 and 75 years old in good health. The CDR3 runs from the conserved cysteine through the conserved F or W. The D gene is left open where the match is weak. Only part of the rows carry a size: once, few, many, or a class if the clone is expanded.

J gene: TRBJ2-1
D gene: .
clone size: .
V gene: TRBV6-7
CDR3 protein: CASSSLYNEQFF
CDR3 DNA: TGTGCCAGCAGTTCGTTATACAATGAGCAGTTCTTC

J gene: TRBJ1-1
D gene: TRBD1
clone size: .
V gene: TRBV28
CDR3 protein: CASSFGQGSTEAFF
CDR3 DNA: TGTGCCAGCAGCTTCGGACAGGGGAGCACTGAAGCTTTCTTT

J gene: TRBJ1-1
D gene: .
clone size: .
V gene: TRBV20-1
CDR3 protein: CSAQQGAEAFF
CDR3 DNA: TGCAGTGCTCAACAGGGAGCTGAAGCTTTCTTT

J gene: TRBJ2-2
D gene: TRBD2
clone size: .
V gene: TRBV7-3
CDR3 protein: CASSRGLAYGTGELFF
CDR3 DNA: TGTGCCAGCAGCCGGGGACTAGCGTACGGCACCGGGGAGCTGTTTTTT

J gene: TRBJ1-1
D gene: .
clone size: .
V gene: TRBV12-3/TRBV12-4
CDR3 protein: CASSRIGVTEAFF
CDR3 DNA: TGTGCCAGCAGTCGGATAGGGGTCACTGAAGCTTTCTTT

J gene: TRBJ2-5
D gene: TRBD1
clone size: .
V gene: TRBV7-8
CDR3 protein: CASSLGATGGETQYF
CDR3 DNA: TGTGCCAGCAGCTTAGGAGCGACAGGGGGAGAGACCCAGTACTTC

J gene: TRBJ1-1
D gene: .
clone size: .
V gene: TRBV11-3
CDR3 protein: CASSLIDPEAFF
CDR3 DNA: TGTGCCAGCAGCTTAATTGACCCCGAAGCTTTCTTT

J gene: TRBJ2-2
D gene: TRBD2
clone size: .
V gene: TRBV6-6
CDR3 protein: CASSLAGGTGELFF
CDR3 DNA: TGTGCCAGCAGCCTAGCGGGAGGAACCGGGGAGCTGTTTTTT

J gene: TRBJ1-2
D gene: .
clone size: .
V gene: TRBV12-3/TRBV12-4
CDR3 protein: CASSLGGLYGYTF
CDR3 DNA: TGTGCCAGCAGCCTCGGGGGCCTCTATGGCTACACCTTC

J gene: TRBJ2-2
D gene: .
clone size: .
V gene: TRBV18
CDR3 protein: CASSPYSGVQTGELFF
CDR3 DNA: TGTGCCAGCTCACCATATTCCGGGGTGCAGACCGGGGAGCTGTTTTTT

J gene: TRBJ1-6
D gene: .
clone size: .
V gene: TRBV18
CDR3 protein: CASSPEGLSFSPLHF
CDR3 DNA: TGTGCCAGCTCACCAGAGGGTTTAAGCTTTTCACCCCTCCACTTT

J gene: TRBJ1-4
D gene: .
clone size: .
V gene: TRBV6-1
CDR3 protein: CASSEQRGSAEKLFF
CDR3 DNA: TGTGCCAGCAGTGAACAGAGGGGGTCTGCTGAAAAACTGTTTTTT

J gene: TRBJ1-5
D gene: TRBD1
clone size: .
V gene: TRBV5-4
CDR3 protein: CASSYNRGMGQPQHF
CDR3 DNA: TGTGCCAGCAGCTATAACAGGGGGATGGGTCAGCCCCAGCATTTT

J gene: TRBJ2-7
D gene: .
clone size: .
V gene: TRBV9
CDR3 protein: CASSVGGNWIYEQYF
CDR3 DNA: TGTGCCAGCAGCGTAGGGGGGAATTGGATCTACGAGCAGTACTTC

J gene: TRBJ1-3
D gene: .
clone size: once
V gene: TRBV11-3
CDR3 protein: CASSPSSSRNTIYF
CDR3 DNA: TGTGCCAGCAGCCCCTCGTCGTCTCGAAACACCATATATTTT

J gene: TRBJ2-1
D gene: .
clone size: .
V gene: TRBV18
CDR3 protein: CASSPTNNEQFF
CDR3 DNA: TGTGCCAGCTCCCCGACTAACAATGAGCAGTTCTTC

J gene: TRBJ2-7
D gene: TRBD2
clone size: few
V gene: TRBV7-9
CDR3 protein: CASSLAGGLAGEQYF
CDR3 DNA: TGTGCCAGCAGCTTAGCGGGAGGACTAGCGGGGGAGCAGTACTTC

J gene: TRBJ2-7
D gene: .
clone size: .
V gene: TRBV11-2
CDR3 protein: CASSSSYEQYF
CDR3 DNA: TGTGCCAGCAGCTCGTCCTACGAGCAGTACTTC

J gene: TRBJ2-3
D gene: .
clone size: .
V gene: TRBV5-1
CDR3 protein: CASSLAGVGGIMDTQYF
CDR3 DNA: TGCGCCAGCAGCTTGGCCGGAGTGGGAGGTATTATGGATACGCAGTATTTT

J gene: TRBJ2-7
D gene: .
clone size: .
V gene: TRBV7-9
CDR3 protein: CASSPRVGTYEQYF
CDR3 DNA: TGTGCCAGCAGCCCCCGAGTCGGGACTTACGAGCAGTACTTC

J gene: TRBJ2-7
D gene: .
clone size: .
V gene: TRBV10-1
CDR3 protein: CASSEALRGEQYF
CDR3 DNA: TGCGCCAGCAGTGAGGCATTACGGGGCGAGCAGTACTTC

J gene: TRBJ1-2
D gene: .
clone size: .
V gene: TRBV25-1
CDR3 protein: CASKLNYGYTF
CDR3 DNA: TGTGCCAGCAAACTGAACTATGGCTACACCTTC

J gene: TRBJ1-5
D gene: .
clone size: once
V gene: TRBV7-6
CDR3 protein: CASSPGGGLIQPQHF
CDR3 DNA: TGTGCCAGCAGCCCTGGTGGGGGGTTGATTCAGCCCCAGCATTTT

J gene: TRBJ2-4
D gene: .
clone size: once
V gene: TRBV7-9
CDR3 protein: CASSFARARIAKNIQYF
CDR3 DNA: TGTGCCAGCAGCTTCGCCCGGGCCAGAATAGCCAAAAACATTCAGTACTTC

J gene: TRBJ1-1
D gene: TRBD1
clone size: .
V gene: TRBV3-1/TRBV3-2
CDR3 protein: CASSRLGTANTEAFF
CDR3 DNA: TGTGCCAGCAGCCGGCTAGGGACAGCGAACACTGAAGCTTTCTTT

J gene: TRBJ2-7
D gene: TRBD2
clone size: .
V gene: TRBV15
CDR3 protein: CATSRAPLRESYAVYEQYF
CDR3 DNA: TGTGCCACCAGCAGAGCTCCATTGCGGGAGAGCTATGCGGTTTACGAGCAGTACTTC

J gene: TRBJ2-7
D gene: .
clone size: .
V gene: TRBV5-4
CDR3 protein: CASSLPARGSYEQYF
CDR3 DNA: TGTGCCAGCAGCTTGCCGGCAAGAGGCTCCTACGAGCAGTACTTC

J gene: TRBJ2-1
D gene: .
clone size: .
V gene: TRBV24-1
CDR3 protein: CATSRPGPNEQFF
CDR3 DNA: TGTGCCACCAGCCGACCGGGACCAAATGAGCAGTTCTTC

J gene: TRBJ1-5
D gene: TRBD1
clone size: .
V gene: TRBV19
CDR3 protein: CASNRDRDFSNQPQHF
CDR3 DNA: TGTGCCTCTAACCGGGACAGGGATTTTAGCAATCAGCCCCAGCATTTT

J gene: TRBJ1-6
D gene: .
clone size: few
V gene: TRBV5-4
CDR3 protein: CASSLDSGDSYNSPLHF
CDR3 DNA: TGTGCCAGCAGCTTGGATTCGGGGGACTCCTATAATTCACCCCTCCACTTT

J gene: TRBJ2-1
D gene: TRBD1
clone size: .
V gene: TRBV10-3
CDR3 protein: CAISGTGQGSGWDEQFF
CDR3 DNA: TGTGCCATCAGCGGGACGGGACAGGGATCGGGATGGGATGAGCAGTTCTTC

J gene: TRBJ1-5
D gene: .
clone size: .
V gene: TRBV10-3
CDR3 protein: CAISENTDQPQHF
CDR3 DNA: TGTGCCATCAGTGAGAACACAGATCAGCCCCAGCATTTT

J gene: TRBJ1-4
D gene: .
clone size: few
V gene: TRBV4-1
CDR3 protein: CASSHGGRVPTVNEKLFF
CDR3 DNA: TGCGCCAGCAGCCACGGAGGTCGGGTTCCGACCGTTAATGAAAAACTGTTTTTT

J gene: TRBJ1-1
D gene: .
clone size: .
V gene: TRBV7-9
CDR3 protein: CASSLGGPAGSTEAFF
CDR3 DNA: TGTGCCAGCAGCTTGGGGGGACCGGCCGGAAGCACTGAAGCTTTCTTT

J gene: TRBJ2-3
D gene: TRBD1
clone size: .
V gene: TRBV12-3/TRBV12-4
CDR3 protein: CASSLTGGDTQYF
CDR3 DNA: TGTGCCAGCAGTTTGACAGGGGGCGATACGCAGTATTTT

J gene: TRBJ2-3
D gene: TRBD2
clone size: .
V gene: TRBV6-4
CDR3 protein: CASSSSTSGRSDTQYF
CDR3 DNA: TGTGCCAGCAGTTCCTCGACTAGCGGGAGGTCAGATACGCAGTATTTT

J gene: TRBJ1-6
D gene: .
clone size: .
V gene: TRBV18
CDR3 protein: CASSLIGRSGSPLHF
CDR3 DNA: TGTGCCAGCTCACTAATCGGAAGGTCGGGTTCACCCCTCCACTTT

J gene: TRBJ2-1
D gene: TRBD2
clone size: .
V gene: TRBV20-1
CDR3 protein: CSASKDSGSYSYNEQFF
CDR3 DNA: TGCAGTGCTAGTAAAGATAGCGGGAGCTACTCCTACAATGAGCAGTTCTTC

J gene: TRBJ1-1
D gene: .
clone size: .
V gene: TRBV11-3
CDR3 protein: CASSRNTEAFF
CDR3 DNA: TGTGCCAGCAGCAGGAACACTGAAGCTTTCTTT

J gene: TRBJ1-5
D gene: .
clone size: .
V gene: TRBV28
CDR3 protein: CASSLPSQPQHF
CDR3 DNA: TGTGCCAGCAGTTTACCGAGTCAGCCCCAGCATTTT

J gene: TRBJ1-1
D gene: .
clone size: .
V gene: TRBV5-1
CDR3 protein: CASSSLEPGVTEAFF
CDR3 DNA: TGCGCCAGCAGCTCTCTGGAGCCAGGGGTCACTGAAGCTTTCTTT

J gene: TRBJ2-7
D gene: .
clone size: .
V gene: TRBV15
CDR3 protein: CATSRVGSEQYF
CDR3 DNA: TGTGCCACCAGCAGAGTCGGGAGCGAGCAGTACTTC

J gene: TRBJ1-6
D gene: .
clone size: .
V gene: TRBV11-2
CDR3 protein: CASSLNIRSSYNSPLHF
CDR3 DNA: TGTGCCAGCAGCTTAAACATCAGGAGCTCCTATAATTCACCCCTCCACTTT

J gene: TRBJ1-2
D gene: .
clone size: .
V gene: TRBV6-1
CDR3 protein: CASSERKNGGYTF
CDR3 DNA: TGTGCCAGCAGTGAAAGAAAGAACGGCGGCTACACCTTC

J gene: TRBJ1-2
D gene: TRBD1
clone size: .
V gene: TRBV2
CDR3 protein: CASKPDRGGYGYTF
CDR3 DNA: TGTGCCAGCAAACCTGACAGGGGCGGCTATGGCTACACCTTC

J gene: TRBJ2-7
D gene: .
clone size: .
V gene: TRBV29-1
CDR3 protein: CSVDVGNEQYF
CDR3 DNA: TGCAGCGTTGATGTCGGGAACGAGCAGTACTTC

J gene: TRBJ2-3
D gene: TRBD2
clone size: .
V gene: TRBV18
CDR3 protein: CASSPRLAGRADTQYF
CDR3 DNA: TGTGCCAGCTCACCCCGACTAGCGGGGCGGGCAGATACGCAGTATTTT

J gene: TRBJ1-2
D gene: .
clone size: .
V gene: TRBV18
CDR3 protein: CASSKDDYGYTF
CDR3 DNA: TGTGCCAGCTCTAAGGACGACTATGGCTACACCTTC

J gene: TRBJ1-2
D gene: TRBD1
clone size: .
V gene: TRBV29-1
CDR3 protein: CSAAGTGSANYGYTF
CDR3 DNA: TGCAGCGCAGCCGGGACAGGGAGTGCTAACTATGGCTACACCTTC

J gene: TRBJ2-7
D gene: .
clone size: .
V gene: TRBV6-6
CDR3 protein: CASSLGSSYEQYF
CDR3 DNA: TGTGCCAGCAGTTTGGGCAGCTCCTACGAGCAGTACTTC

J gene: TRBJ2-6
D gene: .
clone size: .
V gene: TRBV5-1
CDR3 protein: CASLGWESGANVLTF
CDR3 DNA: TGCGCCAGCTTGGGTTGGGAATCTGGGGCCAACGTCCTGACTTTC

J gene: TRBJ2-1
D gene: TRBD1
clone size: .
V gene: TRBV24-1
CDR3 protein: CATSYPGQVNEQFF
CDR3 DNA: TGTGCCACCAGTTACCCGGGACAGGTCAATGAGCAGTTCTTC

J gene: TRBJ1-3
D gene: .
clone size: .
V gene: TRBV12-3/TRBV12-4
CDR3 protein: CASSSSSGNTIYF
CDR3 DNA: TGTGCCAGCAGTTCGAGCTCTGGAAACACCATATATTTT